This T cell receptor (beta chain) was captured in a study of blood T cell repertoires in COVID-19. Overall study context: Donors in the United States, Italy and Spain gave samples during acute or convalescent COVID-19.

Notes on this clone: One end of the junction does not line up with germline, which may come from a read error.

Study members were between about 18 and 95 years old and lived in 24 US regions. Participants had their cohort set by participant-reported clinical history. The CDR3 has 15 residues. Germline lookup yields CDR1 SGHNT and CDR2 YYREEE (reference sequence). Some clones are missing from TCRdb's copy, which holds only in-frame ones; the method was immunoSEQ multiplex PCR. Of around 200,000 clones in the sample, 88% were seen once. The origin of this receptor is a woman under 40 who had recovered from COVID-19. Material for sequencing was PBMCs or T cells enriched from blood (not recorded which). V is TRBV5-4 and J is TRBJ1-3; TRBD1 is a possible D gene (5 bases). CDR3 bases: TGTGCCAGCAGCTTCGGGCAGGGAGGTGGAAACAGCATATATTTT. Translating gives CASSFGQGGGNSIYF.